A selection of T cell receptor beta chains follows, all from one sample in a study of shared clonotypes between healthy human individuals. The assay was immunoSEQ multiplex PCR, and TCRdb's table has in-frame clones only and misses some. This sample has some 2.4 million clones; over 85% occur once, and the top ten carry roughly 0.36%. The sequenced material came from naive CD4+ T cells from PBMCs. The source is a man between 18 and 29 years old in good health. Some clones in this sample may be carry-over from other donors' samples. Both conserved end residues are part of each CDR3. Fields, in order: CDR3 protein, CDR3 DNA, D gene, J gene, V gene, clone size. A D gene is named only where the DNA matches it firmly. Expanded clones get a size class; other rows say once, few or many, or leave the size out.

CDR3 protein: CASSLSSSGSHNEQFF
CDR3 DNA: TGCGCCAGCAGCTTGAGTAGCAGCGGGAGTCACAATGAGCAGTTCTTC
D gene: TRBD2
J gene: TRBJ2-1
V gene: TRBV5-1
clone size: -

CDR3 protein: CASSLATPRRSSYEQYF
CDR3 DNA: TGTGCCAGCAGCTTGGCGACTCCGCGGAGAAGCTCCTACGAGCAGTACTTC
D gene: -
J gene: TRBJ2-7
V gene: TRBV5-4
clone size: -

CDR3 protein: CASSIRPALEQYF
CDR3 DNA: TGTGCCAGTAGTATCAGGCCCGCCCTCGAGCAGTACTTC
D gene: -
J gene: TRBJ2-7
V gene: TRBV19
clone size: -

CDR3 protein: CASGKGLTGRELFF
CDR3 DNA: TGTGCCAGCGGCAAGGGTCTCACAGGGCGAGAACTGTTTTTT
D gene: -
J gene: TRBJ1-4
V gene: TRBV11-2
clone size: -

CDR3 protein: CASSPGQAPPNEQYF
CDR3 DNA: TGTGCCAGTAGCCCGGGACAGGCCCCCCCGAACGAGCAGTACTTC
D gene: TRBD1
J gene: TRBJ2-7
V gene: TRBV19
clone size: -

CDR3 protein: CASSLIGTGYTGELFF
CDR3 DNA: TGTGCCAGCAGCTTAATTGGGACAGGGTACACCGGGGAGCTGTTTTTT
D gene: TRBD1
J gene: TRBJ2-2
V gene: TRBV7-2
clone size: -

CDR3 protein: CASNTQGMRGTDTQYF
CDR3 DNA: TGTGCCAGCAATACACAGGGGATGAGGGGCACAGATACGCAGTATTTT
D gene: TRBD1
J gene: TRBJ2-3
V gene: TRBV27
clone size: -

CDR3 protein: CASSLVPGEHGYTF
CDR3 DNA: TGTGCCAGCAGCTTGGTCCCGGGAGAGCATGGCTACACCTTC
D gene: -
J gene: TRBJ1-2
V gene: TRBV5-5
clone size: -

CDR3 protein: CASTPIGQGLSYEQYF
CDR3 DNA: TGCGCCAGCACCCCTATCGGACAGGGGCTCTCCTACGAGCAGTACTTC
D gene: TRBD1
J gene: TRBJ2-7
V gene: TRBV5-1
clone size: -

CDR3 protein: CASSGQGKGTEAFF
CDR3 DNA: TGTGCCAGCAGCGGACAGGGGAAGGGGACTGAAGCTTTCTTT
D gene: TRBD1
J gene: TRBJ1-1
V gene: TRBV6-6
clone size: -

CDR3 protein: CASSLGPGETQYF
CDR3 DNA: TGTGCCAGCAGCTTAGGCCCTGGTGAGACCCAGTACTTC
D gene: -
J gene: TRBJ2-5
V gene: TRBV7-7
clone size: -

CDR3 protein: CASSIDPPGLRTDTQYF
CDR3 DNA: TGTGCCAGTAGTATAGATCCCCCGGGACTACGCACAGATACGCAGTATTTT
D gene: TRBD2
J gene: TRBJ2-3
V gene: TRBV19
clone size: -

CDR3 protein: CASSRGSGDSPLHF
CDR3 DNA: TGTGCCAGCAGTAGGGGCAGCGGAGATTCACCCCTCCACTTT
D gene: -
J gene: TRBJ1-6
V gene: TRBV25-1
clone size: -

CDR3 protein: CASSASQGYEQYF
CDR3 DNA: TGCGCCAGCAGCGCCTCACAGGGCTACGAGCAGTACTTC
D gene: -
J gene: TRBJ2-7
V gene: TRBV5-1
clone size: -

CDR3 protein: CASSQERGETQYF
CDR3 DNA: TGTGCCAGCAGCCAAGAGCGGGGGGAGACCCAGTACTTC
D gene: TRBD2
J gene: TRBJ2-5
V gene: TRBV4-2
clone size: -

CDR3 protein: CASSPGNQETQYF
CDR3 DNA: TGCGCCAGCAGCCCTGGGAACCAAGAGACCCAGTACTTC
D gene: -
J gene: TRBJ2-5
V gene: TRBV4-1
clone size: -

CDR3 protein: CASSSRTSGRAGSYEQYF
CDR3 DNA: TGTGCCAGCAGTTCAAGGACTAGCGGGAGAGCAGGTTCCTACGAGCAGTACTTC
D gene: TRBD2
J gene: TRBJ2-7
V gene: TRBV28
clone size: -

CDR3 protein: CASSPSAKSGELFF
CDR3 DNA: TGTGCCAGCAGCCCGTCGGCTAAGTCCGGGGAGCTGTTTTTT
D gene: -
J gene: TRBJ2-2
V gene: TRBV5-4
clone size: -

CDR3 protein: CASSRGWADTQYF
CDR3 DNA: TGTGCCAGCAGCCGAGGGTGGGCAGATACGCAGTATTTT
D gene: -
J gene: TRBJ2-3
V gene: TRBV11-3
clone size: -

CDR3 protein: CASSLSGRLAWGNEQFF
CDR3 DNA: TGTGCCAGCAGTTTATCCGGTCGACTAGCATGGGGCAATGAGCAGTTCTTC
D gene: TRBD2
J gene: TRBJ2-1
V gene: TRBV27
clone size: -

CDR3 protein: CASSLTGEETQYF
CDR3 DNA: TGCGCCAGCAGTTTAACGGGGGAAGAGACCCAGTACTTC
D gene: -
J gene: TRBJ2-5
V gene: TRBV5-1
clone size: -

CDR3 protein: CASSLGMASSYEQYF
CDR3 DNA: TGTGCCAGCAGCTTAGGTATGGCCAGCTCCTACGAGCAGTACTTC
D gene: -
J gene: TRBJ2-7
V gene: TRBV7-9
clone size: -

CDR3 protein: CASSLGGPGETQYF
CDR3 DNA: TGTGCCAGCAGCCTCGGGGGGCCAGGGGAGACCCAGTACTTC
D gene: -
J gene: TRBJ2-5
V gene: TRBV7-8
clone size: -

CDR3 protein: CASSLSWGGNSGANVLTF
CDR3 DNA: TGTGCCAGCAGCTTATCCTGGGGCGGGAACTCTGGGGCCAACGTCCTGACTTTC
D gene: -
J gene: TRBJ2-6
V gene: TRBV7-9
clone size: -

CDR3 protein: CASSQKLAGGTDTQYF
CDR3 DNA: TGTGCCAGCAGCCAGAAACTAGCGGGAGGGACAGATACGCAGTATTTT
D gene: TRBD2
J gene: TRBJ2-3
V gene: TRBV4-2
clone size: -

CDR3 protein: CASSSGTDSNQPQHF
CDR3 DNA: TGCGCCAGCAGCTCGGGGACGGATAGCAATCAGCCCCAGCATTTT
D gene: -
J gene: TRBJ1-5
V gene: TRBV5-1
clone size: -

CDR3 protein: CASSPGTSGSLEQYF
CDR3 DNA: TGTGCCAGCAGTCCCGGGACTAGCGGATCCTTGGAGCAGTACTTC
D gene: TRBD2
J gene: TRBJ2-7
V gene: TRBV6-5
clone size: -

CDR3 protein: CASSLFAGADTQYF
CDR3 DNA: TGTGCCAGCAGCTTATTCGCGGGGGCAGATACGCAGTATTTT
D gene: TRBD2
J gene: TRBJ2-3
V gene: TRBV11-3
clone size: -

CDR3 protein: CAWNGLLNTGELFF
CDR3 DNA: TGTGCCTGGAATGGGCTACTCAACACCGGGGAGCTGTTTTTT
D gene: -
J gene: TRBJ2-2
V gene: TRBV30
clone size: once

CDR3 protein: CASSAGLMRAQETQYF
CDR3 DNA: TGTGCCAGCAGCGCGGGACTAATGAGGGCCCAAGAGACCCAGTACTTC
D gene: TRBD2
J gene: TRBJ2-5
V gene: TRBV9
clone size: -

CDR3 protein: CASSLPGRAPYEQYF
CDR3 DNA: TGTGCCAGCAGTTTGCCCGGGAGGGCACCCTACGAGCAGTACTTC
D gene: TRBD2
J gene: TRBJ2-7
V gene: TRBV28
clone size: -

CDR3 protein: CASSRTAKETQYF
CDR3 DNA: TGTGCCAGCAGCAGGACAGCAAAAGAGACCCAGTACTTC
D gene: -
J gene: TRBJ2-5
V gene: TRBV11-3
clone size: -

CDR3 protein: CASSLTTGSYNSPLHF
CDR3 DNA: TGTGCCAGCAGCTTAACGACAGGGTCCTATAATTCACCCCTCCACTTT
D gene: TRBD1
J gene: TRBJ1-6
V gene: TRBV4-2
clone size: -

CDR3 protein: CASTLGNTEAFF
CDR3 DNA: TGTGCCAGCACTCTGGGGAACACTGAAGCTTTCTTT
D gene: -
J gene: TRBJ1-1
V gene: TRBV18
clone size: once

CDR3 protein: CASSLSSLGGFYEQYF
CDR3 DNA: TGTGCCAGCAGTTTATCAAGTCTAGGAGGATTCTACGAGCAGTACTTC
D gene: -
J gene: TRBJ2-7
V gene: TRBV27
clone size: -

CDR3 protein: CASSVGAGSRYEQYF
CDR3 DNA: TGTGCCAGCAGTGTAGGAGCGGGATCTCGCTACGAGCAGTACTTC
D gene: TRBD2
J gene: TRBJ2-7
V gene: TRBV2
clone size: -

CDR3 protein: CASSQGGGGEQYF
CDR3 DNA: TGTGCCAGCAGCCAAGGAGGAGGGGGAGAGCAGTACTTC
D gene: -
J gene: TRBJ2-7
V gene: TRBV6-5
clone size: -

CDR3 protein: CASRGQRDTGELFF
CDR3 DNA: TGTGCCAGCAGGGGACAGAGGGACACCGGGGAGCTGTTTTTT
D gene: TRBD1
J gene: TRBJ2-2
V gene: TRBV6-1
clone size: -

CDR3 protein: CASSPNRDFSYNEQFF
CDR3 DNA: TGTGCCAGCTCACCCAACAGGGACTTCTCCTACAATGAGCAGTTCTTC
D gene: -
J gene: TRBJ2-1
V gene: TRBV18
clone size: -

CDR3 protein: CASSFPLAGQETQYF
CDR3 DNA: TGTGCCAGCAGCTTCCCCTTAGCGGGGCAAGAGACCCAGTACTTC
D gene: TRBD2
J gene: TRBJ2-5
V gene: TRBV5-5
clone size: few

CDR3 protein: CATSRGGNSGNTIYF
CDR3 DNA: TGTGCCACCAGCAGAGGAGGTAACTCTGGAAACACCATATATTTT
D gene: -
J gene: TRBJ1-3
V gene: TRBV15
clone size: -

CDR3 protein: CASRITTGFNNEQFF
CDR3 DNA: TGTGCCAGCAGAATAACTACGGGGTTCAACAATGAGCAGTTCTTC
D gene: -
J gene: TRBJ2-1
V gene: TRBV28
clone size: -

CDR3 protein: CASSQAREVAETQYF
CDR3 DNA: TGCGCCAGCAGCCAAGCCCGGGAGGTAGCAGAGACCCAGTACTTC
D gene: TRBD2
J gene: TRBJ2-5
V gene: TRBV4-1
clone size: once

CDR3 protein: CASSLTGGVYGYTF
CDR3 DNA: TGTGCCAGCAGCCTAACGGGCGGAGTCTATGGCTACACCTTC
D gene: -
J gene: TRBJ1-2
V gene: TRBV28
clone size: -

CDR3 protein: CASRGEGLGNYGYTF
CDR3 DNA: TGTGCCAGCAGGGGGGAGGGGCTGGGGAACTATGGCTACACCTTC
D gene: -
J gene: TRBJ1-2
V gene: TRBV27
clone size: -

CDR3 protein: CASSFPGQGNQPQHF
CDR3 DNA: TGTGCCAGCAGTTTCCCGGGACAGGGGAATCAGCCCCAGCATTTT
D gene: TRBD1
J gene: TRBJ1-5
V gene: TRBV6-6
clone size: -